Shown below are 8 T cell receptor beta chains from a single sample sequenced in a study of lung T cells in sarcoidosis with Löfgren's syndrome. TCRdb processed the reads anew with MiXCR; each CDR3 protein has one entry. The table includes some 19,000 distinct CDR3 sequences, roughly 23% detected once. The specimen was CD4+ T cells from bronchoalveolar lavage. The origin of the receptors is a human donor with sarcoidosis (Löfgren's syndrome or another form), or a control subject (not recorded which).

Points on this clonotype: A read error may explain this, as a much larger clone is one base away. This chain links TRBV20-1 with TRBJ2-1; no clear D gene. There are 15 residues in the CDR3. The germline V gene has CDR1 DFQATT and CDR2 SNEGSKA (reference sequence). The CDR3 DNA sequence: TGCAGTGCTGGAGATGTAAGGGAACCGTACAATGAGCAGTTCTTC. Protein: CSAGDVREPYNEQFF.

This clonotype showed up many times. The chain joins TRBV20-1 to TRBJ1-6; a weak D match, TRBD1 (5 bases). The CDR3 extends over 13 amino acids. Trimming removed 1 base from V and 5 bases from J, with 6 bases in between. CDR1 is DFQATT, CDR2 SNEGSKA, per germline (reference sequence). The CDR3 coding sequence is TGCAGTGCTAGAGCAGGGAATAATTCACCCCTCCACTTT. This codes for CSARAGNNSPLHF.

This rearrangement joins TRBV9 to TRBJ1-1; D is unresolved. The V end was cut by 4 bases, the J end by 4 bases, with 11 bases between. This CDR3 has 13 residues. The germline gives CDR1 SGDLS, CDR2 YYNGEE. The DNA of the CDR3 is TGTGCCAGCAGCCCCAGGCTGGGCACTGAAGCTTTCTTT. Amino acid sequence: CASSPRLGTEAFF.

This clonotype was detected only once. A much larger clone is a single base away; this may be a read error. The V call is TRBV19, the J call TRBJ2-3; D perhaps matches TRBD2 (6 bases). Per the germline V gene, CDR1 is LNHDA and CDR2 is SQIVND (reference sequence). This CDR3 spans 16 amino acids. The CDR3 DNA follows: TGTACCAGTAGTAAGAATCGGGAGTTAATAACAGATACGCAGTATTTT. Encoded protein: CTSSKNRELITDTQYF.

This clonotype showed up just a few times. The genes are TRBV5-1 and TRBJ2-1; 8 nucleotides line up with TRBD2. The CDR3 runs to 15 residues. The V segment lost 1 base and the J segment 6 bases; nucleotides outside the gene matches: 6. Germline CDR1 and CDR2: SGHRS and YFSETQ. Written as DNA, the CDR3 is TGCGCCAGCAGCTTGACCGGGACTAGGGTCAATGAGCAGTTCTTC. Protein sequence: CASSLTGTRVNEQFF.

The chain carries TRBV18 and TRBJ1-6; D perhaps matches TRBD1 (5 bases). Per germline, CDR1 KGHSH and CDR2 LQKENI. The CDR3 covers 15 residues. V was pared by 1 base and J by 9 bases, with 13 bases between. The CDR3 here is CASSPLRGRGSPLHF. The CDR3 bases are TGTGCCAGCTCACCACTGCGGGGACGCGGTTCACCCCTCCACTTT. Filled out from reference TRBV18 and TRBJ1-6, the complete variable domain reads NAGVMQNPRHLVRRRGQEARLRCSPMKGHSHVYWYRQLPEEGLKFMVYLQKENIIDESGMPKERFSAEFPKEGPSILRIQQVVRGDSAAYFCASSPLRGRGSPLHFGNGTRLTVT.

The V gene is TRBV6-6, the J gene TRBJ1-5; possible D gene TRBD1, 6 bases. The CDR3 is 15 residues long. Germline CDR1 reads MNHNY; CDR2 reads SVGAGI (reference sequence). Trimming removed 2 bases from V and 3 bases from J, with 11 bases in between. In DNA, the CDR3 is TGTGCCAGCAGTTACCCAGGGGCCGACAATCAGCCCCAGCATTTT. It codes for CASSYPGADNQPQHF.

This clonotype ranks as medium-sized. The rearrangement joins TRBV6-2 or TRBV6-3 to TRBJ2-7; possible D gene TRBD2, 6 bases. V was clipped by 2 bases and J by 0 bases, with 14 bases between them. The CDR3 contains 16 residues. Germline lookup yields CDR1 MNHEY and CDR2 SVGEGT. The CDR3 spells CASSYGAGRSSYEQYF. The CDR3 coding sequence is TGTGCCAGCAGTTACGGGGCGGGACGAAGCTCCTACGAGCAGTACTTC.